This TCR beta chain was recorded in a study of cytomegalovirus exposure and HLA in healthy donors. The repertoire was sequenced with immunoSEQ multiplex PCR; TCRdb's copy has only in-frame clones and lacks some. Among roughly 100,000 clones listed, about 85% were seen once. This CDR3 region has 16 residues. Germline CDR1 and CDR2: SNHLY and FYNNEI. Trimming cost V 2 bases and J 3 bases; bases outside gene matches: 10. This clone was seen only once. This chain links TRBV2 with TRBJ2-7; 7 bases map to TRBD1. Sequencing input: PBMCs. The receptor's source is a woman aged 18-29 years in good health and CMV-seropositive. The CDR3 region has the DNA TGTGCCAGCAGTGAAAGGGGACAGAGGTACTACTACGAGCAGTACTTC. Translated, it gives CASSERGQRYYYEQYF.